This entry lists 17 T cell receptor beta chains sequenced from one sample in a study of beta chain features in type 1 diabetes. Antigens of these TCRs are unknown. TCRB transcripts that were expressed got sequenced, as all of the isolated RNA had been reverse transcribed. Generated by immunoSEQ multiplex PCR, the TCRdb table keeps only in-frame clones and is missing some. This sample has 630,000 or so clones, with more than 13% found just once. Broader study findings: Within each of all four CD4+ subsets, Type 1 diabetes patients had TCRB CDR3s that were moderately but significantly shorter.

Specimen: naive CD4+ T cells from blood. The receptors come from a man aged 18 to 29 with type 1 diabetes.

The chain combines TRBV30 with TRBJ1-5; the D is unclear. CDR1 and CDR2 (germline): GTSNPN, SVGIG (reference sequence). V gave up 4 bases and J gave up 0 bases, with 7 bases separating them. This CDR3 has 13 amino acids. CDR3 protein: CAWKENSNQPQHF. CDR3 in DNA: TGTGCCTGGAAGGAAAATAGCAATCAGCCCCAGCATTTT.

The genes are TRBV5-1 and TRBJ2-1; D possibly corresponds to TRBD2 (6 bases). V lost 7 bases, J lost 6 bases, and 20 bases lay in between. This CDR3 is 15 amino acids long. From germline, CDR1 is SGHRS and CDR2 YFSETQ. The CDR3 bases are TGCGCCAGCTCCGGCGATTCGGGAGTATCCAATGAGCAGTTCTTC. This codes for CASSGDSGVSNEQFF. The whole variable domain, filled in from reference TRBV5-1 and TRBJ2-1, reads KAGVTQTPRYLIKTRGQQVTLSCSPISGHRSVSWYQQTPGQGLQFLFEYFSETQRNKGNFPGRFSGRQFSNSRSEMNVSTLELGDSALYLCASSGDSGVSNEQFFGPGTRLTVL.

This clone came up a few times. Here the CDR3 reads CASSVGGGTSGIVNEQFF. In nucleotides, the CDR3 is TGTGCCAGCAGCGTAGGCGGGGGGACTAGCGGGATAGTCAATGAGCAGTTCTTC. The chain employs TRBV9 and TRBJ2-1, with TRBD2 identical over 13 bases. CDR1 and CDR2 from the germline V gene are SGDLS and YYNGEE. The CDR3 extends over 18 amino acids. V dropped 0 bases and J dropped 6; count of bases not matched to a gene: 9.

The genes are TRBV29-1 and TRBJ1-2; TRBD1 agrees at 7 bases. V lost 4 bases and J lost 7; bases outside the gene matches: 9. Germline V gives CDR1 SQVTM, CDR2 ANQGSEA. This CDR3 spans 13 amino acids. CDR3 residues: CSVGQGGIGGYTF. CDR3 in DNA: TGCAGCGTTGGACAGGGAGGGATAGGTGGCTACACCTTC.

This clone was picked up a small number of times. Other DNA variants within this sample encode the same CDR3. The rearrangement joins TRBV7-9 to TRBJ2-3; 11 positions match TRBD2. The CDR3 consists of 16 residues. In germline, CDR1 is SEHNR, CDR2 FQNEAQ (reference sequence). V dropped 3 bases and J dropped 0; count of bases not matched to a gene: 2. The CDR3 spells CASSFRTSGSTDTQYF. CDR3 coding DNA: TGTGCCAGCAGCTTTAGGACTAGCGGGAGCACAGATACGCAGTATTTT.

The V and J genes are TRBV7-9 and TRBJ2-1; no firm D call. Trimming removed 1 base from V and 10 bases from J, with 5 bases in between. The germline CDR1 and CDR2 sequences are SEHNR and FQNEAQ (reference sequence). The CDR3 has 11 residues. The CDR3 reads CASSLGGEQFF. The DNA of the CDR3 is TGTGCCAGCAGCTTAGGGGGAGAGCAGTTCTTC.

The chain recombines TRBV30 with TRBJ1-3; D might be TRBD1 (6 bases). Germline CDR1 GTSNPN, CDR2 SVGIG (reference sequence). The V end lost 5 bases, the J end lost 0 bases, and 14 bases lay between the germline ends. The CDR3 runs to 15 residues. The CDR3, as DNA: TGTGCCTGGGGAGGGGACACGAGCTCTGGAAACACCATATATTTT. Amino acids: CAWGGDTSSGNTIYF.

The genes are TRBV7-2 and TRBJ2-2; 10 nucleotides agree with TRBD2. From germline, CDR1 is SGHTA and CDR2 FQGNSA. This CDR3 has 15 amino acids. The trim removed 5 bases at V and 6 bases at J, leaving 6 bases unmatched. The CDR3 here is CASSPSGGAPGELFF. CDR3 nucleotide sequence: TGTGCCAGCAGCCCAAGCGGGGGGGCTCCCGGGGAGCTGTTTTTT.

This clone was seen a handful of times. V is TRBV5-1 and J is TRBJ2-1, with 8 nucleotides matching TRBD2. The CDR3 length is 15 residues. The germline CDR1 and CDR2 sequences are SGHRS and YFSETQ. V shed 0 bases and J 12 bases; nucleotides not matched to a gene: 11. CDR3 coding DNA: TGCGCCAGCAGCTTGGAGCAGCGGGAGAAGGTCCGGCAGTTCTTC. Its protein product is CASSLEQREKVRQFF.

This clone was seen a handful of times. CDR3 loop: CASSPDVGSGATQYF. The CDR3 DNA reads as TGTGCCAGCAGCCCCGATGTGGGGAGCGGGGCTACGCAGTATTTT. The rearrangement uses TRBV11-1 and TRBJ2-3; 7 bases fit TRBD2. Losses at the gene ends were 5 bases for V and 8 bases for J; bases not matched to a gene: 13. The CDR3 sequence is 15 residues long. Germline V gene lookup returns CDR1 SGHAT and CDR2 FQDESV (reference sequence). Based on the CDR3 plus reference TRBV11-1 and TRBJ2-3, the full variable domain is EAEVAQSPRYKITEKSQAVAFWCDPISGHATLYWYRQILGQGPELLVQFQDESVVDDSQLPKDRFSAERLKGVDSTLKIQPAELGDSAMYLCASSPDVGSGATQYFGPGTRLTVL.

This clone was picked up a small number of times. The rearrangement links TRBV30 to TRBJ1-1; TRBD1 might be the D (6 bases). The germline V gene has CDR1 GTSNPN and CDR2 SVGIG (reference sequence). This CDR3 contains 15 residues. The ends were cut back, 0 bases at V and 5 bases at J, with 16 bases in the middle. The DNA of the CDR3 is TGTGCCTGGAGTGTAGTTGGGGGGCTGAGAACTGAAGCTTTCTTT. Translating it yields CAWSVVGGLRTEAFF.

A single count supports this clone. V gene TRBV30 combines with J gene TRBJ1-3; the D gene is possibly TRBD1 (6 bases). The CDR3 totals 14 residues. Germline V lookup: CDR1 GTSNPN, CDR2 SVGIG (reference sequence). V lost 0 bases, J lost 4 bases, and 10 bases lay in between. CDR3 region: CAWSVPGGGNTIYF. The CDR3 DNA sequence: TGTGCCTGGAGTGTACCCGGGGGCGGAAACACCATATATTTT.

V usage is TRBV7-9 and J usage is TRBJ1-3; D is unresolved. This CDR3 has 16 amino acids. Germline assignment: CDR1 SEHNR and CDR2 FQNEAQ (reference sequence). Trimming left V 3 bases short and J 0 bases short, with 12 bases between. CDR3 residues: CASSFGVAISGNTIYF. In DNA, the CDR3 is TGTGCCAGCAGCTTCGGTGTAGCGATCTCTGGAAACACCATATATTTT. The full variable domain, in which reference TRBV7-9 and TRBJ1-3 provide the parts outside the CDR3, is DTGVSQNPRHKITKRGQNVTFRCDPISEHNRLYWYRQTLGQGPEFLTYFQNEAQLEKSRLLSDRFSAERPKGSFSTLEIQRTEQGDSAMYLCASSFGVAISGNTIYFGEGSWLTVV.

The rearrangement uses TRBV7-9 and TRBJ2-5; the D call may be TRBD1 or TRBD2 (5 bases each). The CDR3 is 12 residues long. Germline CDR1 SEHNR, CDR2 FQNEAQ (reference sequence). V was trimmed by 5 bases and J by 1 base, leaving 5 bases between them. The CDR3 loop reads CASSGGQETQYF. CDR3 nucleotides: TGTGCCAGCAGCGGGGGCCAAGAGACCCAGTACTTC.

This clone appeared a few times. The chain couples TRBV9 to TRBJ2-5; 8 bases line up with TRBD2. The CDR3 extends over 16 amino acids. J was trimmed by 9 bases and V by 0 bases; bases with no gene match: 13. Germline V lookup: CDR1 SGDLS, CDR2 YYNGEE. CDR3 DNA: TGTGCCAGCAGCGTAGGACTAACCCAGCGGGAGCAGTCCCAGTACTTC. It yields the protein CASSVGLTQREQSQYF. Combining the CDR3 with reference TRBV9 and TRBJ2-5 gives the whole variable domain DSGVTQTPKHLITATGQRVTLRCSPRSGDLSVYWYQQSLDQGLQFLIQYYNGEERAKGNILERFSAQQFPDLHSELNLSSLELGDSALYFCASSVGLTQREQSQYFGPGTRLLVL.

The chain recombines TRBV19 with TRBJ1-2, with 11 bases fitting TRBD1. Germline V gives CDR1 LNHDA, CDR2 SQIVND (reference sequence). The CDR3 runs to 14 residues. After removal of 5 bases from V and 5 bases from J, the junction contained 4 bases not matched to a gene. The CDR3 loop reads CASSRDRGTYGYTF. The CDR3 bases are TGTGCCAGTAGTCGGGACAGGGGGACATATGGCTACACCTTC.

The CDR3 DNA is TGTGCCAGCAGGTTGGGTGGTGAGACAGATACGCAGTATTTT. Its translation is CASRLGGETDTQYF. The chain uses TRBV28 and TRBJ2-3, with D unclear. The CDR3 extends over 14 amino acids. The ends were cut back, 6 bases at V and 3 bases at J, with 13 bases in the middle. Germline V gene data show CDR1 as MDHEN and CDR2 as SYDVKM.